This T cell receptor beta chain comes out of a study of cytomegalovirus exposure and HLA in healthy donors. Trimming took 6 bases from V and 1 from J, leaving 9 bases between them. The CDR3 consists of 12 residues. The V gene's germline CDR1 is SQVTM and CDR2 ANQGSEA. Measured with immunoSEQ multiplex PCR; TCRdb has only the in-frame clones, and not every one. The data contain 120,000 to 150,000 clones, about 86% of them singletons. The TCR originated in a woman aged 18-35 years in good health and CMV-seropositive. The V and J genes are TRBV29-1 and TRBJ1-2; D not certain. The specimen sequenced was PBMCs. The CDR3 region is CSVNRGNYGYTF. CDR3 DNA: TGCAGCGTCAATCGGGGTAACTATGGCTACACCTTC.